These T cell receptor beta chains were read from a single sample in a study of response to subunit inactivated influenza vaccine. TCRdb recomputed calls from the RT-PCR reads with MiXCR, one row per CDR3 protein. The table lists just under 550,000 distinct CDR3 sequences, around 21% of them singletons. The sample also formed part of further work on T cells expressing NK-cell markers.

Sequencing used CD4+ T cells sorted from PBMCs, obtained approximately 13 days after vaccination. Receptors originate from a man aged 45-60 years who received an inactivated influenza vaccine. Both conserved end residues are part of each CDR3. A D gene is named only where the DNA matches it firmly. The listing skips clone size in some rows; elsewhere it reads once, few, many or a size class.

CDR3 protein: CSVESTGGTTQYF
CDR3 DNA: TGCAGCGTAGAATCGACAGGCGGGACGACCCAGTACTTC
clone size: NA
D gene: NA
J gene: TRBJ2-5
V gene: TRBV29-1

CDR3 protein: CASSFTGKIQAFF
CDR3 DNA: TGTGCCAGCAGCTTCACAGGGAAGATTCAAGCTTTCTTT
clone size: NA
D gene: NA
J gene: TRBJ1-1
V gene: TRBV11-2

CDR3 protein: CASSLGTNRGELFF
CDR3 DNA: TGTGCCAGCAGCTTAGGCACTAACCGCGGGGAGCTGTTTTTT
clone size: few
D gene: NA
J gene: TRBJ2-2
V gene: TRBV7-2

CDR3 protein: CASSLEGLSNTEAFF
CDR3 DNA: TGTGCCAGCAGCTTAGAGGGACTTTCGAACACTGAAGCTTTCTTT
clone size: NA
D gene: NA
J gene: TRBJ1-1
V gene: TRBV11-1

CDR3 protein: CATRGDYGYTF
CDR3 DNA: TGTGCCACCAGGGGGGATTATGGCTACACCTTC
clone size: few
D gene: TRBD1
J gene: TRBJ1-2
V gene: TRBV6-5

CDR3 protein: CASSRDRYYNEQFF
CDR3 DNA: TGTGCCAGCAGCAGGGACAGATACTACAATGAGCAGTTCTTC
clone size: NA
D gene: TRBD1
J gene: TRBJ2-1
V gene: TRBV7-2

CDR3 protein: CASSQEAGVGNEQFF
CDR3 DNA: TGCGCCAGCAGCCAAGAAGCGGGAGTTGGGAATGAGCAGTTCTTC
clone size: NA
D gene: TRBD2
J gene: TRBJ2-1
V gene: TRBV4-3

CDR3 protein: CASSESGQYQETQYF
CDR3 DNA: TGCGCCAGCAGCGAATCGGGACAGTACCAAGAGACCCAGTACTTC
clone size: NA
D gene: TRBD1
J gene: TRBJ2-5
V gene: TRBV5-1

CDR3 protein: CASSVDGQGGNGYTF
CDR3 DNA: TGTGCCAGCAGCGTAGATGGGCAGGGGGGAAATGGCTACACCTTC
clone size: NA
D gene: TRBD1
J gene: TRBJ1-2
V gene: TRBV9

CDR3 protein: CAWSKTLGNTIYF
CDR3 DNA: TGTGCCTGGAGTAAAACCCTTGGAAACACCATATATTTT
clone size: many
D gene: NA
J gene: TRBJ1-3
V gene: TRBV30

CDR3 protein: CASSSGLAGIQETQYF
CDR3 DNA: TGCGCCAGCAGCTCCGGACTAGCGGGGATTCAAGAGACCCAGTACTTC
clone size: NA
D gene: TRBD2
J gene: TRBJ2-5
V gene: TRBV5-1

CDR3 protein: CASSPGPSPPTYTF
CDR3 DNA: TGCGCCAGCAGCCCGGGGCCGAGTCCACCGACATACACCTTC
clone size: few
D gene: NA
J gene: TRBJ1-2
V gene: TRBV4-3

CDR3 protein: CASRELRGYNEQFF
CDR3 DNA: TGTGCCAGCAGGGAGTTACGGGGGTACAATGAGCAGTTCTTC
clone size: NA
D gene: NA
J gene: TRBJ2-1
V gene: TRBV2

CDR3 protein: CASVGQSYRGYTF
CDR3 DNA: TGTGCTAGCGTCGGGCAGTCCTATCGAGGCTACACCTTC
clone size: few
D gene: NA
J gene: TRBJ1-2
V gene: TRBV12-5

CDR3 protein: CATSQVDNQPQHF
CDR3 DNA: TGTGCCACCAGTCAAGTGGACAATCAGCCCCAGCATTTT
clone size: few
D gene: NA
J gene: TRBJ1-5
V gene: TRBV24-1

CDR3 protein: CASSLAGQNRETQYF
CDR3 DNA: TGCGCCAGCAGCTTGGCAGGGCAAAATAGGGAGACCCAGTACTTC
clone size: NA
D gene: NA
J gene: TRBJ2-5
V gene: TRBV5-1

CDR3 protein: CASSLEGLDQETQYF
CDR3 DNA: TGTGCCAGCAGCTTAGAAGGACTAGACCAAGAGACCCAGTACTTC
clone size: NA
D gene: TRBD2
J gene: TRBJ2-5
V gene: TRBV7-9

CDR3 protein: CASSYISGRGNHGYTF
CDR3 DNA: TGTGCCAGCAGCTACATCTCAGGGCGAGGGAACCATGGCTACACCTTC
clone size: few
D gene: NA
J gene: TRBJ1-2
V gene: TRBV5-5

CDR3 protein: CSAPPRGRIVRHMNEQYF
CDR3 DNA: TGCAGTGCCCCCCCCAGAGGAAGGATTGTCAGGCACATGAACGAGCAGTACTTC
clone size: NA
D gene: NA
J gene: TRBJ2-7
V gene: TRBV20-1

CDR3 protein: CASSYLSTNGHSPLHF
CDR3 DNA: TGTGCCAGCAGTTACCTATCAACCAACGGGCATTCACCCCTCCACTTT
clone size: NA
D gene: NA
J gene: TRBJ1-6
V gene: TRBV6-5

CDR3 protein: CAISQLGDEQYF
CDR3 DNA: TGTGCCATCAGCCAGCTTGGAGACGAGCAGTACTTC
clone size: few
D gene: NA
J gene: TRBJ2-7
V gene: TRBV10-3

CDR3 protein: CASSSETGWGTGELFF
CDR3 DNA: TGTGCCAGCAGTTCCGAGACAGGATGGGGCACCGGGGAGCTGTTTTTT
clone size: few
D gene: NA
J gene: TRBJ2-2
V gene: TRBV12-3/TRBV12-4

CDR3 protein: CASSSGAYNEQFF
CDR3 DNA: TGTGCCAGCAGCTCCGGGGCGTACAATGAGCAGTTCTTC
clone size: many
D gene: NA
J gene: TRBJ2-1
V gene: TRBV5-6

CDR3 protein: CASSFFRTAELAGELFF
CDR3 DNA: TGTGCCAGCAGTTTTTTCCGGACAGCGGAATTGGCCGGGGAGCTGTTTTTT
clone size: NA
D gene: NA
J gene: TRBJ2-2
V gene: TRBV12-3/TRBV12-4

CDR3 protein: CASSETSGSYEQYF
CDR3 DNA: TGTGCCAGCAGCGAGACTAGCGGGAGTTACGAGCAGTACTTC
clone size: many
D gene: TRBD2
J gene: TRBJ2-7
V gene: TRBV7-2

CDR3 protein: CASSFLAYTTGELFF
CDR3 DNA: TGTGCCAGCAGCTTCCTAGCGTACACCACCGGGGAGCTGTTTTTT
clone size: NA
D gene: NA
J gene: TRBJ2-2
V gene: TRBV7-2

CDR3 protein: CASSYNPGTGSNEQFF
CDR3 DNA: TGTGCCAGCAGTTACAACCCCGGGACAGGGAGCAATGAGCAGTTCTTC
clone size: NA
D gene: TRBD1
J gene: TRBJ2-1
V gene: TRBV6-2/TRBV6-3

CDR3 protein: CASSSSGLAEETQYF
CDR3 DNA: TGTGCCAGCAGTTCCTCGGGACTAGCGGAAGAGACCCAGTACTTC
clone size: many
D gene: TRBD2
J gene: TRBJ2-5
V gene: TRBV28

CDR3 protein: CASSLEASGNSPLHF
CDR3 DNA: TGTGCCAGCAGCTTAGAAGCGTCGGGGAATTCACCCCTCCACTTT
clone size: few
D gene: NA
J gene: TRBJ1-6
V gene: TRBV11-2

CDR3 protein: CASSPGRGSDTEAFF
CDR3 DNA: TGCGCCAGCAGCCCAGGGCGGGGGTCGGACACTGAAGCTTTCTTT
clone size: many
D gene: NA
J gene: TRBJ1-1
V gene: TRBV5-1

CDR3 protein: CASSLAGTSGSWQFF
CDR3 DNA: TGTGCCAGCAGCCTCGCCGGGACTAGCGGGAGCTGGCAGTTCTTC
clone size: few
D gene: TRBD2
J gene: TRBJ2-1
V gene: TRBV7-2

CDR3 protein: CASSLVLAEANEQFF
CDR3 DNA: TGCGCCAGCAGCTTGGTTCTAGCGGAGGCTAATGAGCAGTTCTTC
clone size: many
D gene: TRBD2
J gene: TRBJ2-1
V gene: TRBV5-1

CDR3 protein: CASRTANEKLFF
CDR3 DNA: TGTGCCAGCAGGACGGCTAATGAAAAACTGTTTTTT
clone size: few
D gene: NA
J gene: TRBJ1-4
V gene: TRBV7-2

CDR3 protein: CSASLWTSGRGDTQYF
CDR3 DNA: TGCAGTGCTAGCCTTTGGACTAGCGGGAGGGGAGATACGCAGTATTTT
clone size: few
D gene: TRBD2
J gene: TRBJ2-3
V gene: TRBV20-1

CDR3 protein: CASSLHALAMF
CDR3 DNA: TGTGCCAGCAGTTTACACGCACTAGCCATGTTC
clone size: few
D gene: NA
J gene: TRBJ2-1
V gene: TRBV27

CDR3 protein: CASSNRQGVNEQFF
CDR3 DNA: TGCGCCAGCAGCAATCGACAGGGGGTCAATGAGCAGTTCTTC
clone size: NA
D gene: TRBD1
J gene: TRBJ2-1
V gene: TRBV5-1

CDR3 protein: CASSQDSRLREQYF
CDR3 DNA: TGCGCCAGCAGCCAAGATTCACGGTTGCGCGAGCAGTACTTC
clone size: few
D gene: NA
J gene: TRBJ2-7
V gene: TRBV4-1

CDR3 protein: CAISEGNSGWPLHF
CDR3 DNA: TGTGCCATCAGTGAGGGGAACAGCGGTTGGCCCCTCCACTTT
clone size: NA
D gene: NA
J gene: TRBJ1-6
V gene: TRBV10-3

CDR3 protein: CSAPEGYADTQYF
CDR3 DNA: TGCAGTGCTCCCGAAGGGTACGCAGATACGCAGTATTTT
clone size: few
D gene: NA
J gene: TRBJ2-3
V gene: TRBV20-1

CDR3 protein: CASTSGRGVWALHF
CDR3 DNA: TGTGCCAGCACCTCGGGACGGGGGGTTTGGGCCCTCCACTTT
clone size: NA
D gene: NA
J gene: TRBJ1-6
V gene: TRBV7-8

CDR3 protein: CSASRPDNEQFF
CDR3 DNA: TGCAGTGCCTCTCGCCCGGACAATGAGCAGTTCTTC
clone size: NA
D gene: NA
J gene: TRBJ2-1
V gene: TRBV20-1

CDR3 protein: CASSEIVGRSNEQFF
CDR3 DNA: TGTGCCAGCAGTGAAATAGTAGGTAGGAGCAATGAGCAGTTCTTC
clone size: many
D gene: NA
J gene: TRBJ2-1
V gene: TRBV2

CDR3 protein: CSANTKQVGEQYF
CDR3 DNA: TGCAGTGCTAACACGAAACAAGTGGGGGAGCAGTACTTC
clone size: once
D gene: NA
J gene: TRBJ2-7
V gene: TRBV20-1

CDR3 protein: CASSVGGTGNAEAFF
CDR3 DNA: TGTGCCAGCAGCGTAGGGGGGACAGGGAACGCTGAAGCTTTCTTT
clone size: NA
D gene: TRBD1
J gene: TRBJ1-1
V gene: TRBV9

CDR3 protein: CSARAQQGAGNTIYF
CDR3 DNA: TGCAGTGCTAGAGCCCAACAGGGGGCTGGAAACACCATATATTTT
clone size: few
D gene: TRBD1
J gene: TRBJ1-3
V gene: TRBV20-1

CDR3 protein: CASSTGLAGREYEQYF
CDR3 DNA: TGTGCCAGCAGCACGGGACTAGCGGGGAGAGAATACGAGCAGTACTTC
clone size: few
D gene: NA
J gene: TRBJ2-7
V gene: TRBV21-1

CDR3 protein: CASRGMGGANEKLFF
CDR3 DNA: TGTGCCAGCAGAGGTATGGGGGGCGCGAATGAAAAACTGTTTTTT
clone size: few
D gene: NA
J gene: TRBJ1-4
V gene: TRBV6-1

CDR3 protein: CASSYSPGVQFF
CDR3 DNA: TGTGCCAGCAGTTACTCCCCAGGGGTTCAGTTCTTC
clone size: NA
D gene: NA
J gene: TRBJ2-1
V gene: TRBV6-2/TRBV6-3

CDR3 protein: CASSLVPGSYNEQFF
CDR3 DNA: TGCGCCAGCAGCTTGGTCCCGGGTTCCTACAATGAGCAGTTCTTC
clone size: NA
D gene: NA
J gene: TRBJ2-1
V gene: TRBV5-1

CDR3 protein: CASSQGEGSYNEQFF
CDR3 DNA: TGTGCCAGCAGCCAAGGTGAGGGATCCTACAATGAGCAGTTCTTC
clone size: NA
D gene: NA
J gene: TRBJ2-1
V gene: TRBV14

CDR3 protein: CSARGTSGNTGELFF
CDR3 DNA: TGCAGTGCTAGAGGGACTAGCGGGAACACCGGGGAGCTGTTTTTT
clone size: few
D gene: TRBD2
J gene: TRBJ2-2
V gene: TRBV20-1

CDR3 protein: CASSLDGPSRGGQFF
CDR3 DNA: TGCGCCAGCAGCTTGGACGGGCCCTCTCGAGGTGGGCAGTTCTTC
clone size: NA
D gene: NA
J gene: TRBJ2-1
V gene: TRBV5-1

CDR3 protein: CASSQMLAGAGETQYF
CDR3 DNA: TGTGCCAGCAGCCAAATGTTAGCGGGAGCGGGAGAGACCCAGTACTTC
clone size: few
D gene: TRBD2
J gene: TRBJ2-5
V gene: TRBV2

CDR3 protein: CASSYGAVGFANTGELFF
CDR3 DNA: TGTGCCAGCAGTTACGGGGCGGTCGGGTTCGCGAACACCGGGGAGCTGTTTTTT
clone size: NA
D gene: NA
J gene: TRBJ2-2
V gene: TRBV6-5

CDR3 protein: CASSYRTLSYNSPLHF
CDR3 DNA: TGTGCCAGCAGTTACCGGACACTCTCCTATAATTCACCCCTCCACTTT
clone size: NA
D gene: NA
J gene: TRBJ1-6
V gene: TRBV6-5